This T cell receptor beta chain came from a study of shared clonotypes between healthy human individuals. Only one count was recorded for this clone. What it binds is unknown. Cells designated naive CD8 were CD45RO-negative and were positively selected for CCR7, with terminally differentiated effector memory CD45RA+ cells excluded. The germline V gene has CDR1 MDHEN and CDR2 SYDVKM. V lost 4 bases and J lost 6, with 7 bases in between. This CDR3 contains 12 residues. Whole-study findings and limits: An effect of sequencing depth on clonotype sharing among donors was expected.

Produced via immunoSEQ multiplex PCR; TCRdb's table is partial and in-frame only. The profile shows roughly 770,000 clones, about 96% of them singletons. The TCR was taken from a man aged 30 to 39 in good health. The sequenced sample was naive CD8+ T cells sorted from blood. V gene TRBV28 combines with J gene TRBJ2-1; D not resolved. For the CDR3, the DNA is TGTGCCAGCAGTTCCCCCGGCAATGAGCAGTTCTTC. This encodes CASSSPGNEQFF. The complete variable domain, with remaining parts taken from reference TRBV28 and TRBJ2-1, reads DVKVTQSSRYLVKRTGEKVFLECVQDMDHENMFWYRQDPGLGLRLIYFSYDVKMKEKGDIPEGYSVSREKKERFSLILESASTNQTSMYLCASSSPGNEQFFGPGTRLTVL.